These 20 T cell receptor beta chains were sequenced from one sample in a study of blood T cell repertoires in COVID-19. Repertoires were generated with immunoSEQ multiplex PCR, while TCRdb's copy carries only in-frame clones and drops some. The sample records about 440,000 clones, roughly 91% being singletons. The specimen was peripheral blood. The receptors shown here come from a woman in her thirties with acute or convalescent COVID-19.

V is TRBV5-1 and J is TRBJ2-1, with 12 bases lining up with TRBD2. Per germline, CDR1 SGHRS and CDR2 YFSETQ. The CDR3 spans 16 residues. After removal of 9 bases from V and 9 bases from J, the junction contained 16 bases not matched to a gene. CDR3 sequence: CANIERLAGGPGEQFF. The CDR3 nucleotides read TGCGCCAACATCGAGAGGCTAGCGGGGGGGCCGGGTGAGCAGTTCTTC.

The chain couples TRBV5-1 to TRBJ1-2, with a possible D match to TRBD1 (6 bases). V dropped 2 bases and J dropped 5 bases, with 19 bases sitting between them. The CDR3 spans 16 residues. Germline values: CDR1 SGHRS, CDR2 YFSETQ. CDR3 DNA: TGCGCCAGCAGCTTAGGGGGGGGCGCCCGGCCATATGGCTACACCTTC. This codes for CASSLGGGARPYGYTF.

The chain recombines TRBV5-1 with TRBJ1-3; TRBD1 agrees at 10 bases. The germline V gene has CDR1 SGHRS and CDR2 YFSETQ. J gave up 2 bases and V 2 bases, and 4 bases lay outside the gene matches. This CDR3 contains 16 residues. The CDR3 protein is CASSLATGGPGNTIYF. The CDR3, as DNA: TGCGCCAGCAGCTTAGCGACAGGGGGCCCTGGAAACACCATATATTTT.

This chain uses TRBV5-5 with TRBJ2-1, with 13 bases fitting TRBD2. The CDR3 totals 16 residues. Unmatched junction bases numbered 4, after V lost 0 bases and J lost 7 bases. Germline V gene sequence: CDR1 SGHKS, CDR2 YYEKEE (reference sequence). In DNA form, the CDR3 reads TGTGCCAGCAGCTTGGAACTAGCGGGGGGGCGGAATGAGCAGTTCTTC. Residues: CASSLELAGGRNEQFF. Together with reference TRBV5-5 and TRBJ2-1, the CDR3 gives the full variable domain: DAGVTQSPTHLIKTRGQQVTLRCSPISGHKSVSWYQQVLGQGPQFIFQYYEKEERGRGNFPDRFSARQFPNYSSELNVNALLLGDSALYLCASSLELAGGRNEQFFGPGTRLTVL.

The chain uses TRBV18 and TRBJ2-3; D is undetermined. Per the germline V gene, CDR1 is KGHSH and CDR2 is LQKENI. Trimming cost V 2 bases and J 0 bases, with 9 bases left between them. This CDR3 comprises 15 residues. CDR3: CASSPKFQSTDTQYF. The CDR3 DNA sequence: TGTGCCAGCTCACCAAAGTTTCAGAGCACAGATACGCAGTATTTT.

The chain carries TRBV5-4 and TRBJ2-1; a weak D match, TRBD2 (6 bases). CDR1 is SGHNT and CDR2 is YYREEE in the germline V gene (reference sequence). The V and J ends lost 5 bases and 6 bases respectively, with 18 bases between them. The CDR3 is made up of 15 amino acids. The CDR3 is CASRAGTRVLNEQFF. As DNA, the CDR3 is TGTGCCAGCAGAGCCGGGACTCGGGTCCTCAATGAGCAGTTCTTC.

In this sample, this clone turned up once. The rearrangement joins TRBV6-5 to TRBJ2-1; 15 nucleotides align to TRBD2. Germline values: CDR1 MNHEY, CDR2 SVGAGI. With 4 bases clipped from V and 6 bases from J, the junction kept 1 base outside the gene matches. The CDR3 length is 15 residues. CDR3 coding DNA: TGTGCCAGCAGTTGGACTAGCGGGGGGGTCAATGAGCAGTTCTTC. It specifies CASSWTSGGVNEQFF.

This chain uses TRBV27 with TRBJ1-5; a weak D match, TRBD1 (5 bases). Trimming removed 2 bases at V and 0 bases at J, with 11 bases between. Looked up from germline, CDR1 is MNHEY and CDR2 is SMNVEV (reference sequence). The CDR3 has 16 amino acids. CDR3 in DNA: TGTGCCAGCAGTTTAAAATGGGGCATTAGCAATCAGCCCCAGCATTTT. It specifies CASSLKWGISNQPQHF.

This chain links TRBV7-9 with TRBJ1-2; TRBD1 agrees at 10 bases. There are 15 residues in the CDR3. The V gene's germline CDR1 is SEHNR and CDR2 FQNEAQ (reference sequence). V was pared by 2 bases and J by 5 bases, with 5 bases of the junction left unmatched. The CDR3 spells CASSLIGTGDYGYTF. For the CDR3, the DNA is TGTGCCAGCAGCTTAATCGGGACAGGGGATTATGGCTACACCTTC.

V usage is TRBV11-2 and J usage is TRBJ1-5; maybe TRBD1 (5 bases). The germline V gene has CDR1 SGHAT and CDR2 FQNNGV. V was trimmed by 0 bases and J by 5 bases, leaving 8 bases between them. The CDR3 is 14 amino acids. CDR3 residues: CASSLDQGYQPQHF. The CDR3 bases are TGTGCCAGCAGCTTAGATCAGGGTTATCAGCCCCAGCATTTT.

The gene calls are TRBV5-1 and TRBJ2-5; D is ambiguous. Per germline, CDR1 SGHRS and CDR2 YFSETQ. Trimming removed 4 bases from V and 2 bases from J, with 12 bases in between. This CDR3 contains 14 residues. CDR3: CASSLGPVQETQYF. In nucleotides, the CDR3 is TGCGCCAGCAGCCTGGGCCCGGTACAAGAGACCCAGTACTTC.

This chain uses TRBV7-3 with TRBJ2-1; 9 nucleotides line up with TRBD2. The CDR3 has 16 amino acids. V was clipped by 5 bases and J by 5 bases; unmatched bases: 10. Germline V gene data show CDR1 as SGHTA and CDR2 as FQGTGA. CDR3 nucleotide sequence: TGTGCCAGCAGCCCCGTCCCGGGACTAGCAAACAATGAGCAGTTCTTC. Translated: CASSPVPGLANNEQFF.

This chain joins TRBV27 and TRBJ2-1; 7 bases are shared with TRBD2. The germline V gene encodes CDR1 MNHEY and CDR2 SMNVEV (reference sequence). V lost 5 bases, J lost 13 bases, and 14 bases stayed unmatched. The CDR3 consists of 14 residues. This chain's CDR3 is CASSLSVPGGIQFF. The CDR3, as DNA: TGTGCCAGCAGTCTCTCCGTCCCCGGGGGGATACAGTTCTTC.

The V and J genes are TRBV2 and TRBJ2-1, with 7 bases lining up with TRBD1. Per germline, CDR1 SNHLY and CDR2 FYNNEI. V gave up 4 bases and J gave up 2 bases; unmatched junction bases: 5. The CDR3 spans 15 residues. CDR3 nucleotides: TGTGCCAGCAGTGTAACGGGGACAGCCTACAATGAGCAGTTCTTC. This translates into CASSVTGTAYNEQFF.

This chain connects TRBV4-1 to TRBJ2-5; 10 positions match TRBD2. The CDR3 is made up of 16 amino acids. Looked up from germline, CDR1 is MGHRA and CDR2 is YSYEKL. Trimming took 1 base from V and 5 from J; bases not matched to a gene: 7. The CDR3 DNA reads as TGCGCCAGCAGCCAAGGAGAGCGGGGGGGCCAGGAGACCCAGTACTTC. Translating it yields CASSQGERGGQETQYF.

The CDR3 bases are TGTGCCAGCAGCTTAAGTCTTGGACAGGGGGACTATAACTATGGCTACACCTTC. Translating it yields CASSLSLGQGDYNYGYTF. The V and J genes are TRBV7-9 and TRBJ1-2, with TRBD1 matching over 10 bases. The CDR3 sequence is 18 residues long. The trim removed 2 bases at V and 1 base at J, leaving 10 bases unmatched. CDR1 and CDR2 (germline): SEHNR, FQNEAQ (reference sequence).

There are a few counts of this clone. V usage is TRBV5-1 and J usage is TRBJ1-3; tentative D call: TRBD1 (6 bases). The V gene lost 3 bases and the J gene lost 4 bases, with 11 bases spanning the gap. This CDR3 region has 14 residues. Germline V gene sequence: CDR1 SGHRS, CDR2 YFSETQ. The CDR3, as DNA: TGCGCCAGCAGCTCCACAGGGAGCGGAAACACCATATATTTT. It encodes CASSSTGSGNTIYF.

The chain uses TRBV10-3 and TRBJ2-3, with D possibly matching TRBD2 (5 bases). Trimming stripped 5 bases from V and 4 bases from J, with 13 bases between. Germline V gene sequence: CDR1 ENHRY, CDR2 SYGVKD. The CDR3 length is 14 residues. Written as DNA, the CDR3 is TGTGCCATCAGTCTCCTAGCAACTGCAGATACGCAGTATTTT. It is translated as CAISLLATADTQYF.

The CDR3 sequence is CASTPQRYEQYF. CDR3 nucleotide sequence: TGTGCCAGCACCCCACAAAGATATGAGCAGTACTTC. This sequence joins TRBV12-3 or TRBV12-4 and TRBJ2-7; D is uncertain. Trimming took off 7 bases at V and 7 bases at J, with 14 bases between the two ends. The CDR3 has 12 amino acids.

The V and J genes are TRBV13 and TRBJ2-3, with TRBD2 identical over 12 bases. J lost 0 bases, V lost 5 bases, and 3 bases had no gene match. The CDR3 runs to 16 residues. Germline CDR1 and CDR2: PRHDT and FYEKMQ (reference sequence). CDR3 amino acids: CASSNTSGRSTDTQYF. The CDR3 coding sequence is TGTGCCAGCAGCAATACTAGCGGGAGGAGCACAGATACGCAGTATTTT.